A selection of T cell receptor beta chains follows, all from one sample in a study of T cells in tumors after PD-1 blockade. The table came from immunoSEQ multiplex PCR; TCRdb's copy has only in-frame clones and leaves some out. The table includes 45,000 to 60,000 clones, 65% to 85% detected once. Sequenced here: PBMCs, sampled before anti-PD-1 therapy. The receptor set was obtained from a human donor with advanced basal cell or squamous cell carcinoma (not recorded which). Each CDR3 is given with its conserved first and last residue. D genes are given only for firm matches. Expanded clones are given a class, and other clones once, few, many or no size at all.

size: .; J: TRBJ1-2; D: .; V: TRBV13; DNA: TGTGCCAGCAGCTTATCGGGATCCTATGGCTACACCTTC; CDR3: CASSLSGSYGYTF
size: .; J: TRBJ1-2; D: .; V: TRBV7-9; DNA: TGTGCCAGCAGCTTAGATGGGGATTACTATGGCTACACCTTC; CDR3: CASSLDGDYYGYTF
size: .; J: TRBJ1-1; D: TRBD1; V: TRBV5-5; DNA: TGTGCCAGCAGCCAGAGCGGGACAGGGGGGAAAGCTTTCTTT; CDR3: CASSQSGTGGKAFF
size: .; J: TRBJ1-2; D: .; V: TRBV5-1; DNA: TGCGCCAGCAGCTTGGATCAGGAGACTAACTATGGCTACACCTTC; CDR3: CASSLDQETNYGYTF
size: .; J: TRBJ2-1; D: TRBD2; V: TRBV7-7; DNA: TGTGCCAGCAGCCCCCGGACTAGCGGGAGGGCCAATGAGCAGTTCTTC; CDR3: CASSPRTSGRANEQFF
size: .; J: TRBJ2-5; D: TRBD1; V: TRBV5-6; DNA: TGTGCCAGCAGCTTACCGGACAGGGTGGAGACCCAGTACTTC; CDR3: CASSLPDRVETQYF
size: .; J: TRBJ2-3; D: TRBD2; V: TRBV6-5; DNA: TGTGCCAGCATAGCGGGAGACACAGATACGCAGTATTTT; CDR3: CASIAGDTDTQYF
size: .; J: TRBJ1-1; D: .; V: TRBV12-3/TRBV12-4; DNA: TGTGCCAGCAGTTCGACCTCGGTAGCTGAAGCTTTCTTT; CDR3: CASSSTSVAEAFF
size: .; J: TRBJ1-4; D: .; V: TRBV4-1; DNA: TGCGCCAGCAGCCAAGAAGATTCCCCCTCCGCTTCGGATTGGGAAAAACTGTTTTTT; CDR3: CASSQEDSPSASDWEKLFF
size: .; J: TRBJ1-5; D: .; V: TRBV10-1; DNA: TGCGCCAGCGAAAGAGGGAAGCAGCCCCAGCATTTT; CDR3: CASERGKQPQHF
size: .; J: TRBJ1-2; D: .; V: TRBV6-5; DNA: TGTGCCAGCAGTCCCCTCGGGCAGGGGTATGGCTACACCTTC; CDR3: CASSPLGQGYGYTF
size: .; J: TRBJ2-2; D: TRBD1; V: TRBV19; DNA: TGTGCCAGTACCCGGGACAGACCGAACACCGGGGAGCTGTTTTTT; CDR3: CASTRDRPNTGELFF
size: once; J: TRBJ2-7; D: .; V: TRBV5-1; DNA: TGCGCCAGCAGCCAACGACCAGACAATTCCTACGAGCAGTACTTC; CDR3: CASSQRPDNSYEQYF
size: .; J: TRBJ1-5; D: TRBD1; V: TRBV5-3; DNA: TGTGCCAGAAGCTTGGTTGGCCCAGGGGGCTTTCAGCCCCAGCATTTT; CDR3: CARSLVGPGGFQPQHF
size: .; J: TRBJ2-3; D: .; V: TRBV5-1; DNA: TGCGCCAGCAGCCGGTTCGGGGGAACTGATACGCAGTATTTT; CDR3: CASSRFGGTDTQYF
size: .; J: TRBJ2-1; D: TRBD2; V: TRBV11-3; DNA: TGTGCCAGCAGCTTTGGCGGGAGCTCCTACAATGAGCAGTTCTTC; CDR3: CASSFGGSSYNEQFF
size: .; J: TRBJ2-7; D: .; V: TRBV29-1; DNA: TGCAGCGTAAAATACGGGGTCGACGAGCAGTACTTC; CDR3: CSVKYGVDEQYF
size: .; J: TRBJ1-2; D: .; V: TRBV6-1; DNA: TGTGCCAGCAGTGAACTCTTTGCAGGAGTCTCTGGCTACACCTTC; CDR3: CASSELFAGVSGYTF
size: once; J: TRBJ1-1; D: .; V: TRBV7-9; DNA: TGTGCCAGCAGCGGCGGGTACACTGAAGCTTTCTTT; CDR3: CASSGGYTEAFF
size: .; J: TRBJ2-5; D: TRBD2; V: TRBV3-1/TRBV3-2; DNA: TGTGCCAGCAGCCGGGGAGGGGCTAGCGGAGAGACCCAGTACTTC; CDR3: CASSRGGASGETQYF
size: .; J: TRBJ2-1; D: .; V: TRBV12-3/TRBV12-4; DNA: TGTGCCAGCAGTTTCGGACAGTACAATGAGCAGTTCTTC; CDR3: CASSFGQYNEQFF
size: .; J: TRBJ2-7; D: TRBD1; V: TRBV29-1; DNA: TGCAGCGTAATATCGGGACAGGGAGGGTACGAGCAGTACTTC; CDR3: CSVISGQGGYEQYF
size: .; J: TRBJ2-7; D: TRBD2; V: TRBV28; DNA: TGTGCCAGCAGTTTTGGAGCGGGAGTTGACGAGCAGTACTTC; CDR3: CASSFGAGVDEQYF
size: .; J: TRBJ1-1; D: TRBD1; V: TRBV2; DNA: TGTGCCAACAGCTTGACAGGGTGGAACACTGAAGCTTTCTTT; CDR3: CANSLTGWNTEAFF
size: .; J: TRBJ1-4; D: TRBD1; V: TRBV6-6; DNA: TGTGCCAGCAGGCGTCTGCAGGGGGCGCGGATTGAAAAACTGTTTTTT; CDR3: CASRRLQGARIEKLFF
size: .; J: TRBJ2-6; D: TRBD1; V: TRBV5-1; DNA: TGCGCCAGCAGCCCCGGGACAGCCTCTGGGGCCAACGTCCTGACTTTC; CDR3: CASSPGTASGANVLTF
size: .; J: TRBJ1-4; D: .; V: TRBV12-3/TRBV12-4; DNA: TGTGCCAGCAGTAGCGGGGGTAATGAAAAACTGTTTTTT; CDR3: CASSSGGNEKLFF
size: .; J: TRBJ1-2; D: TRBD1; V: TRBV12-3/TRBV12-4; DNA: TGTGCCAGCAGTCTAAGACAGGGCGATGGCTACACCTTC; CDR3: CASSLRQGDGYTF
size: .; J: TRBJ2-5; D: .; V: TRBV5-1; DNA: TGCGCCAGCAGCTTGGTGGGTATCGGGGGAGAGACCCAGTACTTC; CDR3: CASSLVGIGGETQYF
size: .; J: TRBJ2-6; D: .; V: TRBV28; DNA: TGTGCCACCTCAAGAGGGATAAGGTCTGGGGCCAACGTCCTGACTTTC; CDR3: CATSRGIRSGANVLTF
size: .; J: TRBJ1-1; D: .; V: TRBV27; DNA: TGTGCCAGCGGCCCCCGTCCCTTGAACACTGAAGCTTTCTTT; CDR3: CASGPRPLNTEAFF
size: .; J: TRBJ1-3; D: .; V: TRBV6-6; DNA: TGTGCCAGCAGTTACCCCCAGGGATCTGGAAACACCATATATTTT; CDR3: CASSYPQGSGNTIYF
size: .; J: TRBJ2-7; D: TRBD1; V: TRBV5-1; DNA: TGCGCCAGCAGGCCAACGGGACAGGGAGGATACGAGCAGTACTTC; CDR3: CASRPTGQGGYEQYF
size: once; J: TRBJ1-1; D: .; V: TRBV19; DNA: TGTGCCAGTACTTGGGCATGGAACACTGAAGCTTTCTTT; CDR3: CASTWAWNTEAFF
size: .; J: TRBJ1-5; D: TRBD1; V: TRBV5-5; DNA: TGTGCCAGCAGCGTAACTCCGGGACAGAGTTATTATAGCAATCAGCCCCAGCATTTT; CDR3: CASSVTPGQSYYSNQPQHF
size: .; J: TRBJ1-2; D: .; V: TRBV5-1; DNA: TGCGCCAGCAGCCCGACGCCAAAGGTATATGGCTACACCTTC; CDR3: CASSPTPKVYGYTF
size: .; J: TRBJ1-4; D: .; V: TRBV7-9; DNA: TGTGCCAGCAGCCCAGGGGTGGCTAATGAAAAACTGTTTTTT; CDR3: CASSPGVANEKLFF
size: .; J: TRBJ2-7; D: .; V: TRBV7-8; DNA: TGTGCCAGCAGCTTATACGGGATGGGGGCAGAGACCTACGAGCAGTACTTC; CDR3: CASSLYGMGAETYEQYF
size: .; J: TRBJ1-4; D: TRBD1; V: TRBV19; DNA: TGTGCCAGTAGTTCGGCCGGGACAGGGAATGAAAAACTGTTTTTT; CDR3: CASSSAGTGNEKLFF
size: .; J: TRBJ2-1; D: .; V: TRBV20-1; DNA: TGCAGTGCTAGTGGCGGGGGCCGGGGGTACAATGAGCAGTTCTTC; CDR3: CSASGGGRGYNEQFF
size: .; J: TRBJ2-4; D: TRBD1; V: TRBV6-5; DNA: TGTGCCAGCAGTTCGACAGGGGAGGCCAAAAACATTCAGTACTTC; CDR3: CASSSTGEAKNIQYF
size: .; J: TRBJ2-3; D: TRBD2; V: TRBV20-1; DNA: TGCAGTGCTAGTCGGCTAGCGGGGGACAACACAGATACGCAGTATTTT; CDR3: CSASRLAGDNTDTQYF
size: once; J: TRBJ2-3; D: TRBD2; V: TRBV5-6; DNA: TGTGCCAGCAGCTTGGCCGGACTAGCTGAGGCAGATACGCAGTATTTT; CDR3: CASSLAGLAEADTQYF